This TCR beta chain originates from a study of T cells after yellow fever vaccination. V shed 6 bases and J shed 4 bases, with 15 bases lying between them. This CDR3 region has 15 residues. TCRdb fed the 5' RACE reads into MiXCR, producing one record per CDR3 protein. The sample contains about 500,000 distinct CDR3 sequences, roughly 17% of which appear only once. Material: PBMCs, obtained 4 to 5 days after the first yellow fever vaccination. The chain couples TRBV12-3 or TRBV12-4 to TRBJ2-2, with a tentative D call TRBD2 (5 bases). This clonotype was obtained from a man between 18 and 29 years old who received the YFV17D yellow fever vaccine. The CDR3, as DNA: TGTGCCAGCAGCCTTGGAGGCTCGAGCACCGGGGAGCTGTTTTTT. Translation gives CASSLGGSSTGELFF.